This T cell receptor (beta chain) comes out of a study of blood T cell repertoires in COVID-19. Study-wide background: Specimens from acute and convalescent COVID-19 originated in the United States, Italy and Spain. The analysed material was cDNA or gDNA that came from T cells, B-cell-depleted T cells, or PBMCs.

At least ten counts were recorded for this clone. The V segment lost 5 bases and the J segment 4 bases; nucleotides outside the gene matches: 10. Germline V gives CDR1 SNHLY, CDR2 FYNNEI. The CDR3 extends over 16 amino acids. Clones were read by immunoSEQ multiplex PCR, and TCRdb kept only the in-frame ones, dropping some. Here the sample spans some 120,000 clones, around four fifths being singletons. V is TRBV2 and J is TRBJ2-1; 8 nucleotides align to TRBD1. The sequencing sample was made of peripheral blood. This TCR was sampled from a man aged 25 to 40 with acute or convalescent COVID-19. In DNA, the CDR3 is TGTGCCAGCAGTTTCCAGGACAGGGAATATTACAATGAGCAGTTCTTC. As protein: CASSFQDREYYNEQFF.